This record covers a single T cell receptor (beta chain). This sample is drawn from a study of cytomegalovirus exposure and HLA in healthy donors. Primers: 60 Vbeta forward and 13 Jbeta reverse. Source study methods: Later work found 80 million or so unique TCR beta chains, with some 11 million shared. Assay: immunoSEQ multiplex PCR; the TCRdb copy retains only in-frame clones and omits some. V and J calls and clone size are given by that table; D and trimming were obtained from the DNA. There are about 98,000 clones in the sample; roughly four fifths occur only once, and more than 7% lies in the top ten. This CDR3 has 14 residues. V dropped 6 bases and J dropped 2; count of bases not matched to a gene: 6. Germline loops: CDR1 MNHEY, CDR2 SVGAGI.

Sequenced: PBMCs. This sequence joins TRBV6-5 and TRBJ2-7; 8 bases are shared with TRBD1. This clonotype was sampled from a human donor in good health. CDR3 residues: CASRQTGVPYEQYF. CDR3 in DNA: TGTGCCAGCAGACAGACAGGGGTTCCCTACGAGCAGTACTTC.